Presented here are 29 T cell receptor beta chains from one specimen sequenced in a study of Ad26.COV2.S vaccination and SARS-CoV-2 variants (dated by TCRdb to the early 2020s). Receptor libraries were prepared by the immunoSEQ multiplex PCR assay. Not all clones reach the TCRdb copy of this immuneACCESS table, which keeps in-frame sequences only. Checked studies attribute under half of the gap to unresolved V genes and leave the rest unexplained. Recorded for this sample are roughly 700,000 clones; roughly nine tenths of them occurred a single time. The ten top clones hold around 1.5% of the sample. What this sample's treatment or condition label stands for: roughly 18 received Ad26.COV2.S at low or high dose, single or two shots; 5 received placebo; per-sample allocation not given. Repertoires of vaccine and placebo recipients were sequenced from samples collected on day 63 after the first injection.

Specimen: peripheral blood, collected in a trial of Ad26.COV2.S vaccine versus placebo. Receptors originate from a person between 18 and 65 years old who received the Ad26.COV2.S COVID-19 vaccine or a placebo.

This chain connects TRBV18 to TRBJ2-7, with 7 bases identical to TRBD1. V lost 0 bases and J lost 4; bases outside the gene matches: 6. CDR1 KGHSH and CDR2 LQKENI come from the germline V gene. This CDR3 is 15 amino acids long. As DNA, the CDR3 is TGTGCCAGCTCACCACCGGGACAGTATGGTTACGAGCAGTACTTC. This encodes CASSPPGQYGYEQYF.

This chain joins TRBV19 and TRBJ2-1; D gene uncertain. Germline V lookup: CDR1 LNHDA, CDR2 SQIVND (reference sequence). Trimming stripped 4 bases from V and 7 bases from J, with 11 bases between. The CDR3 has 13 amino acids. Written as DNA, the CDR3 is TGTGCCAGTAGTAGGTCAGGAACAAATGAGCAGTTCTTC. Its protein product is CASSRSGTNEQFF.

J is TRBJ1-5 and V is TRBV15, with TRBD1 as a possible D gene (5 bases). CDR1 and CDR2 (germline): LNHNV, YYDKDF (reference sequence). Trimming cost V 5 bases and J 4 bases, with 15 bases left between them. CDR3 length: 15 residues. This chain's CDR3 is CATSGQGTSNQPQHF. The CDR3 DNA is TGTGCCACCAGCGGCCAGGGCACCAGTAATCAGCCCCAGCATTTT.

This chain joins TRBV27 and TRBJ1-5; possibly TRBD1 for D (5 bases). CDR1 and CDR2 from the germline V gene are MNHEY and SMNVEV (reference sequence). This CDR3 is 15 amino acids long. The germline V and J ends were trimmed by 5 bases and 2 bases, with 13 bases remaining between them. CDR3 in DNA: TGTGCCAGCAGTGCCGCAGGCAGGGGCAATCAGCCCCAGCATTTT. Its translation is CASSAAGRGNQPQHF.

CDR3 DNA: TGTGCCAGCAGCTTAACACTAACAGGGAACGAGCAGTACTTC. Its protein product is CASSLTLTGNEQYF. The genes are TRBV7-9 and TRBJ2-7, with a weak D call TRBD1 (6 bases). The CDR3 loop spans 14 amino acids. Deletions cut 2 bases from V and 5 bases from J, with 13 bases between. Germline CDR1 and CDR2: SEHNR and FQNEAQ (reference sequence).

This clone was detected only once. The chain combines TRBV19 with TRBJ2-1, with 8 bases lining up with TRBD2. Germline V gene sequence: CDR1 LNHDA, CDR2 SQIVND (reference sequence). The CDR3 covers 15 residues. Unmatched junction bases numbered 8, after V lost 10 bases and J lost 0 bases. The CDR3: CATQPGLGSYNEQFF. Written as DNA, the CDR3 is TGTGCCACCCAACCGGGACTAGGCTCCTACAATGAGCAGTTCTTC.

J is TRBJ1-1 and V is TRBV12-3 or TRBV12-4, with D possibly TRBD1 on 5 matching bases. The V gene lost 4 bases and the J gene lost 5 bases, with 8 bases spanning the gap. CDR3 length: 12 residues. CDR3 in DNA: TGTGCCAGCAGTTACGGGGGGACTGAAGCTTTCTTT. Translated: CASSYGGTEAFF.

This clone was seen many times. V and J are TRBV7-2 and TRBJ1-5; no clear D gene. The germline V and J ends were trimmed by 5 bases and 1 base, with 9 bases remaining between them. The CDR3 extends over 14 amino acids. Germline values: CDR1 SGHTA, CDR2 FQGNSA. CDR3 region: CASSVAVSNQPQHF. For the CDR3, the DNA is TGTGCCAGCAGCGTGGCGGTGAGCAATCAGCCCCAGCATTTT.

This rearrangement joins TRBV7-3 to TRBJ2-3; D gene unclear. CDR1 is SGHTA, CDR2 FQGTGA, per germline. The V end lost 0 bases, the J end lost 4 bases, and 5 bases lay between the germline ends. This CDR3 comprises 13 residues. The CDR3: CASSLTYPDTQYF. In DNA, the CDR3 is TGTGCCAGCAGCTTAACGTACCCAGATACGCAGTATTTT. Using reference TRBV7-3 and TRBJ2-3 for the parts outside the CDR3, the full variable domain is GAGVSQTPSNKVTEKGKYVELRCDPISGHTALYWYRQSLGQGPEFLIYFQGTGAADDSGLPNDRFFAVRPEGSVSTLKIQRTERGDSAVYLCASSLTYPDTQYFGPGTRLTVL.

The V and J genes are TRBV7-6 and TRBJ1-5, with D uncertain. The V end was cut by 4 bases, the J end by 2 bases, with 9 bases between. This CDR3 is built from 14 residues. The germline V gene has CDR1 SGHVS and CDR2 FNYEAQ. The CDR3 here is CASSSEHGNQPQHF. In nucleotides, the CDR3 is TGTGCCAGCAGCTCGGAGCATGGCAATCAGCCCCAGCATTTT.

The chain links TRBV19 to TRBJ1-5; D is perhaps TRBD1 (5 bases). The CDR3 extends over 14 amino acids. V was cut by 6 bases and J by 3 bases, with 12 bases left in between. From germline, CDR1 is LNHDA and CDR2 SQIVND (reference sequence). CDR3 DNA: TGTGCCAGTAGCGGCAGGGCAGACAATCAGCCCCAGCATTTT. This sequence encodes CASSGRADNQPQHF.

The genes are TRBV23-1 and TRBJ2-5; 10 bases line up with TRBD1. TRBV23-1 falls under the ORF class, with uncertain function. This CDR3 spans 17 amino acids. V shed 1 base and J 2 bases; nucleotides not matched to a gene: 7. The CDR3 DNA sequence: TGCGCCAGCAGTCAATTCGAAGGGACAGGGGAGCAAGAGACCCAGTACTTC. Translating it yields CASSQFEGTGEQETQYF.

The chain couples TRBV4-2 to TRBJ2-1, with D tentatively TRBD2 (5 bases). The V gene lost 4 bases and the J gene lost 8 bases, with 18 bases spanning the gap. This CDR3 region has 15 residues. Germline-derived CDR1 and CDR2 are LGHNA and YNFKEQ. As DNA, the CDR3 is TGTGCCAGCAGCCCGGGCCTAGCCCAGTCTTATGAGCAGTTCTTC. Translation: CASSPGLAQSYEQFF.

This sequence joins TRBV6-5 and TRBJ1-2; D is undetermined. V lost 8 bases and J 7 bases, leaving 17 bases between the germline ends. CDR1 and CDR2 (germline): MNHEY, SVGAGI. This CDR3 spans 13 amino acids. DNA of the CDR3: TGTGCCAGCCGAATTAGGGAGGGTGGTGGCTACACCTTC. It codes for CASRIREGGGYTF.

The J gene is TRBJ2-2, the V gene TRBV18, with D possibly TRBD1 on 6 matching bases. CDR1 KGHSH and CDR2 LQKENI come from the germline V gene. Trimming took 4 bases from V and 3 from J, leaving 12 bases between them. This CDR3 comprises 15 residues. The CDR3 DNA follows: TGTGCCAGCTCACAAACAGGGTCCGACACCGGGGAGCTGTTTTTT. Its protein product is CASSQTGSDTGELFF.

V and J are TRBV11-2 and TRBJ2-3; tentatively, D is TRBD1 (6 bases). Germline V gene lookup returns CDR1 SGHAT and CDR2 FQNNGV. V lost 5 bases and J 2 bases, leaving 20 bases between the germline ends. The CDR3 length is 17 residues. CDR3 DNA: TGTGCCAGCAGCCGAGTTCCAGGGGACCCCGACACAGATACGCAGTATTTT. It translates to CASSRVPGDPDTDTQYF.

This chain connects TRBV19 to TRBJ1-2; D might be TRBD1 (6 bases). From germline, CDR1 is LNHDA and CDR2 SQIVND (reference sequence). There are 15 residues in the CDR3. V was shortened by 3 bases and J by 6 bases, with 17 bases between the two germline ends. The CDR3 nucleotides read TGTGCCAGTAGTATGGGAGGGTTCGCAGGGGATGGCTACACCTTC. Protein product: CASSMGGFAGDGYTF. Variable domain in full (rest from reference TRBV19 and TRBJ1-2): DGGITQSPKYLFRKEGQNVTLSCEQNLNHDAMYWYRQDPGQGLRLIYYSQIVNDFQKGDIAEGYSVSREKKESFPLTVTSAQKNPTAFYLCASSMGGFAGDGYTFGSGTRLTVV.

This clone has more than one count but fewer than ten. The rearrangement uses TRBV19 and TRBJ1-4; D is possibly TRBD1 (5 bases). CDR1 is LNHDA and CDR2 is SQIVND in the germline V gene (reference sequence). V was clipped by 5 bases and J by 3 bases, with 19 bases between them. The CDR3 is 17 residues long. CDR3 residues: CASSPGRVNLSNEKLFF. In DNA form, the CDR3 reads TGTGCCAGTAGTCCCGGCAGGGTAAATCTCTCTAATGAAAAACTGTTTTTT.

This chain connects TRBV21-1 to TRBJ1-4. TRBV21-1 is noted as a pseudogene. The CDR3 runs 12 residues. The CDR3 loop reads CASRGPRDKLFF. CDR3 sequence (DNA): TGTGCCAGCAGGGGACCCCGGGACAAACTGTTTTTT.

This chain connects TRBV5-1 to TRBJ1-2; weak D call: TRBD1 (6 bases). Trimming left V 5 bases short and J 7 bases short, with 21 bases between. Germline values: CDR1 SGHRS, CDR2 YFSETQ. This CDR3 has 15 residues. The CDR3 reads CASRTDSSSVGGYTF. CDR3 coding DNA: TGCGCCAGCAGAACGGACAGCTCCTCGGTGGGTGGCTACACCTTC.

The chain combines TRBV10-3 with TRBJ2-5; D gene unclear. V gave up 2 bases and J gave up 5 bases, with 15 bases separating them. In germline, CDR1 is ENHRY, CDR2 SYGVKD. The CDR3 runs to 15 residues. The chain's CDR3 is CAISEANVLPETQYF. CDR3 nucleotide sequence: TGTGCCATCAGTGAGGCAAACGTCCTACCGGAGACCCAGTACTTC.

The V gene is TRBV5-6, the J gene TRBJ1-1; the match to TRBD1 covers 10 bases. This CDR3 is built from 16 residues. Germline-derived CDR1 and CDR2 are SGHDT and YYEEEE. Losses at the gene ends were 0 bases for V and 5 bases for J; bases not matched to a gene: 7. The CDR3 loop reads CASSLEGTGVWTEAFF. The CDR3 DNA follows: TGTGCCAGCAGCTTGGAAGGGACAGGGGTATGGACTGAAGCTTTCTTT.

V and J are TRBV27 and TRBJ1-2, with 7 bases lining up with TRBD1. CDR3 size: 15 residues. Losses at the gene ends were 0 bases for V and 6 bases for J; bases not matched to a gene: 7. Per germline, CDR1 MNHEY and CDR2 SMNVEV (reference sequence). The CDR3 DNA reads TGTGCCAGCAGTTTATCGTGGCAGGGGGGGAATGGCTACACCTTC. Translated, it gives CASSLSWQGGNGYTF.

The V and J genes are TRBV14 and TRBJ1-2; D may be TRBD1 (5 bases). This CDR3 is 16 amino acids long. V dropped 2 bases and J dropped 4 bases, with 17 bases sitting between them. Germline lookup yields CDR1 SGHDN and CDR2 FVKESK. The CDR3 nucleotides are TGTGCCAGCAGCCAAAATCCCCGGGGGTTCGGCTATGGCTACACCTTC. Translated: CASSQNPRGFGYGYTF.

With respect to this clone: Other DNA sequences within the sample encode an identical CDR3. V gene TRBV10-3 combines with J gene TRBJ2-7; 8 bases are a match to TRBD2. This CDR3 contains 13 residues. Germline trimming cut 6 bases from V and 0 bases from J; bases unmatched to any gene: 1. The germline V gene encodes CDR1 ENHRY and CDR2 SYGVKD. CDR3 in DNA: TGTGCCATCAGCGGGACTAGCTCCTACGAGCAGTACTTC. This encodes CAISGTSSYEQYF.

The genes are TRBV6-2 or TRBV6-3 and TRBJ2-1; 9 bases fit TRBD2. V lost 1 base, J lost 4 bases, and 5 bases stayed unmatched. This CDR3 is 16 amino acids long. The germline V gene has CDR1 MNHEY and CDR2 SVGEGT. CDR3 nucleotide sequence: TGTGCCAGCAGTTACTACGGACTAGCGATTTACAATGAGCAGTTCTTC. Translating it yields CASSYYGLAIYNEQFF.

This chain uses TRBV6-1 with TRBJ1-3; unclear D gene. Germline V lookup: CDR1 MNHNS, CDR2 SASEGT. The CDR3 contains 12 residues. The ends were cut back, 5 bases at V and 2 bases at J, with 4 bases in the middle. CDR3 DNA sequence: TGTGCCAGCAGTCCGGCTGGAAACACCATATATTTT. It codes for CASSPAGNTIYF.

This rearrangement joins TRBV24-1 to TRBJ1-2, with 7 bases identical to TRBD1. The junction had 3 bases not matched to a gene; V was cut back by 5 bases and J by 4 bases. Germline V gene lookup returns CDR1 KGHDR and CDR2 SFDVKD. This CDR3 has 13 amino acids. The CDR3 DNA follows: TGTGCCACCAGTGCCCAGGGGGGCTATGGCTACACCTTC. This sequence encodes CATSAQGGYGYTF.

This clone was seen only once. Different DNA sequences within this sample yield the same CDR3. The V call is TRBV18, the J call TRBJ1-1; D ambiguous. The CDR3 is made up of 13 amino acids. Deletions cut 1 base from V and 1 base from J, with 4 bases between. Germline assignment: CDR1 KGHSH and CDR2 LQKENI. CDR3 in amino acids: CASSPQGNTEAFF. CDR3 sequence (DNA): TGTGCCAGCTCACCACAGGGGAACACTGAAGCTTTCTTT.